This T cell receptor beta chain was identified during a study of T cell changes during pregnancy in multiple sclerosis. Sequencing used immunoSEQ multiplex PCR; TCRdb keeps in-frame clones, though not all of them. The data contain approximately 60,000 clones, about 92% of them seen just once; the ten biggest clones take up under 2.5%. The J segment lost 3 bases and the V segment lost 2 bases, leaving 3 bases of the junction unmatched. The germline V gene encodes CDR1 LNHDA and CDR2 SQIVND (reference sequence). The CDR3 runs 15 residues. The receptor was isolated from a female donor with multiple sclerosis, enrolled in a pregnancy study. The sample consisted of peripheral blood, taken in the first trimester of pregnancy. The chain recombines TRBV19 with TRBJ2-1, with 8 bases aligning to TRBD2. The CDR3 DNA reads TGTGCCAGTAGTATAACGGGAGGGTACTACAATGAGCAGTTCTTC. Encoded protein: CASSITGGYYNEQFF.